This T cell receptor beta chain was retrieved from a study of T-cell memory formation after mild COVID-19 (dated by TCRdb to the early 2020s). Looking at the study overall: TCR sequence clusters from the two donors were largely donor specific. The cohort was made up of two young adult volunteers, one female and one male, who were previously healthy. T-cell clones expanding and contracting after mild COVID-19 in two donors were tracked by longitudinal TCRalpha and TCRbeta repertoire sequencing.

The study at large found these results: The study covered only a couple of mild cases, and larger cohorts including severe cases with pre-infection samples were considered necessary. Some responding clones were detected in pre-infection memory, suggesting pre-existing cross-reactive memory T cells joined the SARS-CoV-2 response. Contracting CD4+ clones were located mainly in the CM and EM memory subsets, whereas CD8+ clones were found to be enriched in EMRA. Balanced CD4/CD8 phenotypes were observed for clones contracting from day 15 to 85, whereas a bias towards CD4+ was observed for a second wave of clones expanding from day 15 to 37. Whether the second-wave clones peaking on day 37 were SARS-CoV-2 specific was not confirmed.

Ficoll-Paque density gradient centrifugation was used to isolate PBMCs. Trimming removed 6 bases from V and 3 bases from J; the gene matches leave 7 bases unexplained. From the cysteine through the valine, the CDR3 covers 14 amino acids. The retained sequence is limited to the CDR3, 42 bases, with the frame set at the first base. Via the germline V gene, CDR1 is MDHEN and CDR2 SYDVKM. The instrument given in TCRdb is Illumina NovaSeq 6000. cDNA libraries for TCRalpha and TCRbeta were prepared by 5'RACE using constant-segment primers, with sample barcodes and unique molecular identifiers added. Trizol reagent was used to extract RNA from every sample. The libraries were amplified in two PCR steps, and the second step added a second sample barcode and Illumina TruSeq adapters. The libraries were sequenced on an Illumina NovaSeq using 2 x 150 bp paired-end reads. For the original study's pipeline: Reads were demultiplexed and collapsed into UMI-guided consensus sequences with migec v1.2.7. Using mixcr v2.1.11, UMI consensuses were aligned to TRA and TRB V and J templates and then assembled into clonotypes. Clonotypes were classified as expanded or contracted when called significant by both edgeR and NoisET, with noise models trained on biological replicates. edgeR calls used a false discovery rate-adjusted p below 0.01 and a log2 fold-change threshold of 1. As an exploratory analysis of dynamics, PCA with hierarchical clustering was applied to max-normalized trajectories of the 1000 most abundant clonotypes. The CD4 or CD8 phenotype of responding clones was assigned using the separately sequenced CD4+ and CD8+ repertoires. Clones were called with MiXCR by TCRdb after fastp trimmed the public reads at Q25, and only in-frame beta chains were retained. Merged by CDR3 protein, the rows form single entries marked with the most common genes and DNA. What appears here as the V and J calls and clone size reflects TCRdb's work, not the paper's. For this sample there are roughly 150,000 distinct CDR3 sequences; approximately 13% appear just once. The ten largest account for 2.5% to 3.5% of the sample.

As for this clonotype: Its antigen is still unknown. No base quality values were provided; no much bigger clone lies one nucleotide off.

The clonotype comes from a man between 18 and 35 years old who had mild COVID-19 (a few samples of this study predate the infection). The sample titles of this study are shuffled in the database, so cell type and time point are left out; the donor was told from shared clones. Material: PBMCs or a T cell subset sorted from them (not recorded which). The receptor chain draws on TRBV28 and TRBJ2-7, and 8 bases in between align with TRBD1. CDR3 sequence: CASSPGQDIYEQYV. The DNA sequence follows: TGTGCCAGCAGCCCGGGACAGGATATCTACGAGCAGTACGTC.